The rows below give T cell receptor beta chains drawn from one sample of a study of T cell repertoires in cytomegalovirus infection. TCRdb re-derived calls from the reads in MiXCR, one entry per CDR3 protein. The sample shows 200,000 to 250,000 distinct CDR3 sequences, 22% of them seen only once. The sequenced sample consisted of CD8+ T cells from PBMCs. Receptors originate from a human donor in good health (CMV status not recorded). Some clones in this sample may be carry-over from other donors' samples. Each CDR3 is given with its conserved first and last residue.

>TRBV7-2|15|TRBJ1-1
CASSFPLGANTEAFF
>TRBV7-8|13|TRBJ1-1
CASSLLSGTEAFF
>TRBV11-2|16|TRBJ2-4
CASSLVGQSAKNIQYF
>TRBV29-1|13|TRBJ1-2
CSALGTGNYGYTF
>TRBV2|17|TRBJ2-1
CASSEGARQTTYNEQFF
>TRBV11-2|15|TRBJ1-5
CASSLETGRNQPQHF
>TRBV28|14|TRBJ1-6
CASSSLGQFSPLHF
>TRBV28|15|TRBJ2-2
CASSFGNQGTGELFF
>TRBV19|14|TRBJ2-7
CASSIGGGGYEQYF
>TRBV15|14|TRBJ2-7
CATSRGGLSYEQYF
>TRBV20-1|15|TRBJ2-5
CSARPRASGQETQYF
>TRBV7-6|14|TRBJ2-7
CASSAWDGHYEQYF
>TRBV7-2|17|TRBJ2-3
CASSQFQGIGSTDTQYF
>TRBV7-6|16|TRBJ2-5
CASSLFGTGVSETQYF
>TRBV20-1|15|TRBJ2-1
CSARTSGGASSEQFF
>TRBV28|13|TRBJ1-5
CASSLVGGQPQHF
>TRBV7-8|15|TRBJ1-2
CASSLLLLGDYGYTF
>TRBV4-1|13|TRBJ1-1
CASSQRQGAEAFF
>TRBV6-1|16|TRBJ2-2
CASTPWGQSNTGELFF
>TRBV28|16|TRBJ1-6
CASSSMTGPMGVALHF
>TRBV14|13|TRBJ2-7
CASSYTLPGEQYF
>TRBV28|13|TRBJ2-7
CASSFTLSYEQYF
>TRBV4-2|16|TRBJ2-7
CASSQETSGSSYEQYF
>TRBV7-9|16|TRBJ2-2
CASSSTSGGRNGELFF
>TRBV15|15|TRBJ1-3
CATSRDRQAGNTIYF
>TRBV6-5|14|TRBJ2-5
CASKQGRLGETQYF
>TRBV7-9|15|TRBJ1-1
CASSPTDGMNTEAFF
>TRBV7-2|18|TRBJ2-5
CASSWGWTSGGAWETQYF
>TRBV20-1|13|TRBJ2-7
CSARDKGSFEQYF
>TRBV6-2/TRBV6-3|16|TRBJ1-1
CASSYSRGTPNTEAFF
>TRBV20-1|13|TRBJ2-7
CSASGPNSYEQYF
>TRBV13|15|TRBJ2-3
CASSPRDTLRDTQYF
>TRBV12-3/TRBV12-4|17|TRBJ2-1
CASSPNRGVAGDNEQFF
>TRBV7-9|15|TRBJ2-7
CATYALGARRYEQYF
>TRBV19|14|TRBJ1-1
CASTPRGPATEAFF
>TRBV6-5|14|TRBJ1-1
CASSYRGANTEAFF
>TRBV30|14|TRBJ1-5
CAWSVRAEGQPQHF
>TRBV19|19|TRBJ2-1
CASSALARWVEFVRNEQFF
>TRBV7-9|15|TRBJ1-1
CASSASRGQSTEAFF
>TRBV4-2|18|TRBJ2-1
CASSHPSTGGHSYNEQFF
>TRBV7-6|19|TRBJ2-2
CASSPPQGTSGRNTGELFF
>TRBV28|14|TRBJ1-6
CASSLGPSWGALHF
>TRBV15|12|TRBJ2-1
CATSRWGVEQFF
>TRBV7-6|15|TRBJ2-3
CASSLTSGVTDTQYF
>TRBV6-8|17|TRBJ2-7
CASSYSRKRGSYYEQYF
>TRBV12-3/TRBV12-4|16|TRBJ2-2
CASSLTGGLNTGELFF
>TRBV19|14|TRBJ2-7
CASSMGGQVPEQYF
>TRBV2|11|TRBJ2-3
CASKGLETQYF
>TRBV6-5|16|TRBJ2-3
CASSYSPDRSTDTQYF
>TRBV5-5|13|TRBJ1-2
CASSLGQGFGYTF
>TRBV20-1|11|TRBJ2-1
CSASPDNEQFF
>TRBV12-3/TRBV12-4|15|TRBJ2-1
CASSFEFDSYNEQFF
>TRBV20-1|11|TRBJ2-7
CSARQGNEQYF
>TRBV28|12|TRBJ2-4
CASSFARSDQYF
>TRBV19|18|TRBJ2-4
CASSIVGGAAGAKNIQYF